The subject of this entry is one T cell receptor (beta chain). Its antigen is unknown. Described treatment: roughly 20 received Ad26.COV2.S at low or high dose, single or two shots; 5 received placebo; per-sample allocation not given. Samples analyzed were those drawn on day 63 after the first vaccine or placebo injection. With 5 bases removed from V and 7 bases from J, the gap between germline ends came to 17 bases. There are 15 residues in the CDR3. The germline CDR1 and CDR2 sequences are SNHLY and FYNNEI. This table comes from immunoSEQ multiplex PCR, and its TCRdb copy is limited to in-frame clones, with some not included. Among roughly 420,000 clones, approximately 89% were seen once, and the ten largest hold about 2.5%. This sample is part of a study of Ad26.COV2.S vaccination and SARS-CoV-2 variants. Findings and limits, study-wide: Responses of T cells in total may have been underestimated by the TCR breadth and depth analyses.

The clonotype was recovered from a person aged 18-60 years who received the Ad26.COV2.S COVID-19 vaccine or a placebo. Sequences were derived from peripheral blood, sampled in a trial of Ad26.COV2.S vaccine versus placebo. The chain employs TRBV2 and TRBJ1-4; D might be TRBD1 (5 bases). The CDR3 sequence: CASSRSGGFAEKLFF. The CDR3 DNA sequence: TGTGCCAGCAGTCGGTCTGGGGGTTTCGCTGAAAAACTGTTTTTT.